Listed below are T cell receptor beta chains from one sample, sequenced in a study of cytomegalovirus exposure and HLA in healthy donors. The table came from immunoSEQ multiplex PCR; TCRdb's copy has only in-frame clones and leaves some out. The table has some 85,000 clones, over 60% seen once. Sequencing used PBMCs. Receptors originate from a man aged 35 to 55 in good health and CMV-seronegative. CDR3s include the opening cysteine and the closing phenylalanine or tryptophan. The order of the fields is V gene, J gene, clone size, CDR3 protein. Expanded clones are given a class, and other clones once, few, many or no size at all.

TRBV5-1,TRBJ2-2,NA,CASSLAGVTGELFF
TRBV6-5,TRBJ1-2,NA,CASSYKSHRIGYGYTF
TRBV5-6,NA,NA,CASSLDPDSYEQYF
TRBV7-6,TRBJ1-1,few,CASSLEATACEAFF
TRBV28,TRBJ2-7,NA,CASSQGLAGLSSYEQYF
TRBV4-3,TRBJ1-2,NA,CASSQETGVGYTF
TRBV5-1,TRBJ1-2,NA,CASSSDRQGTNGYTF
TRBV19,TRBJ1-6,NA,CASSLWDLNSPLHF
TRBV4-1,TRBJ2-3,few,CASSQDPGQGADTQYF
TRBV7-9,TRBJ2-7,NA,CASSPGLAPYEQYF
TRBV2,NA,NA,CARGDRAYEQYF
TRBV4-1,TRBJ1-2,few,CASNPMTGPYGYTF
TRBV28,TRBJ1-1,NA,CASSWTGGASMNTEAFF
TRBV7-9,TRBJ2-2,NA,CASSLLIGGANTGELFF
TRBV7-8,TRBJ1-2,NA,CASSLGIYGYTF
TRBV11-3,TRBJ2-7,once,CASSPGTGGYEQYF
TRBV6-5,TRBJ1-1,few,CASSYGTGLNTEAFF
TRBV7-2,TRBJ1-2,NA,CASSSRGGGVDGYTF
TRBV18,TRBJ1-5,NA,CASTPTGGNQPQHF
TRBV4-2,TRBJ2-2,few,CASSSERGQGTGELFF
TRBV29-1,TRBJ2-2,NA,CSVAAGWRGLDTGELFF
TRBV4-3,TRBJ1-4,NA,CASSQDGLGQVEEKLFF
TRBV6-5,TRBJ2-2,NA,CASSKGTNTGELFF
TRBV5-1,TRBJ1-2,NA,CASSLLGQGAILGYTF
TRBV18,TRBJ1-1,NA,CASSSRDRGRRAFF
TRBV18,TRBJ2-2,few,CATPGLAGATGELFF
TRBV5-1,TRBJ1-2,NA,CASSHPGQGGGYTF
TRBV5-4,TRBJ1-1,NA,CASSFKGQGNTEAFF
TRBV27,TRBJ1-2,NA,CASSFGQYANYGYTF
TRBV18,TRBJ2-3,NA,CASSIVDTQYF
TRBV19,TRBJ2-5,NA,CASSTGGTVGETQYF
TRBV19,TRBJ1-5,NA,CASSNQGAGNQPQHF
TRBV11-2,TRBJ2-7,NA,CASSLGRQDYEQYF
TRBV19,TRBJ2-7,few,CASSTQQGREQYF
TRBV27,TRBJ2-2,few,CASRGQGMSNTGELFF
TRBV5-1,TRBJ1-3,NA,CASGGDLLLPGNTIYF
TRBV5-4,TRBJ2-3,NA,CASSLKLAGARTDTQYF
TRBV4-1,TRBJ2-3,once,CASSQDRSTDTQYF
TRBV28,TRBJ2-5,NA,CASSLRDRGVTQETQYF
TRBV28,TRBJ2-1,NA,CASSSNRGQNEQFF
TRBV7-6,TRBJ2-5,NA,CASSFTTGRETQYF
TRBV28,TRBJ1-5,NA,CAIRAGGYSNQPQHF
TRBV7-8,TRBJ1-6,NA,CASSLILTDNSPLHF
TRBV12-5,TRBJ1-1,once,CASGLVQVGGEAFF
TRBV30,TRBJ2-2,NA,CAWSVREGERGELFF
TRBV5-6,TRBJ2-7,NA,CASSMTESYEQYF
TRBV18,TRBJ2-1,NA,CASSPPSGGAYNEQFF
TRBV27,TRBJ2-6,NA,CASSLLLTGHRVPGANVLTF
TRBV30,TRBJ1-1,NA,CAWSRGPGDTEAFF
TRBV4-3,TRBJ1-6,NA,CASSQEADSPLHF
TRBV6-5,TRBJ1-2,NA,CASSLTRVYGYTF
TRBV6-5,TRBJ2-1,NA,CASKAGGPYNEQFF
TRBV7-3,TRBJ1-2,few,CASSSEGGAGGFGYTF
TRBV4-2,TRBJ1-5,NA,CASSQEGGQGSQPQHF